This T cell receptor (beta chain) was sequenced in a study of blood T cell repertoires in COVID-19. Overall study context: Samples representing acute and convalescent COVID-19 were sourced from the United States, Italy and Spain. The cDNA or gDNA used as material had been derived from T cells, B-cell-depleted T cells, or PBMCs.

This clone was counted a single time. CDR1 is LGHDT, CDR2 YNNKEL, per germline (reference sequence). The CDR3 spans 14 residues. Trimming cost V 7 bases and J 9 bases; bases outside gene matches: 10. TCRdb keeps only in-frame clones here, not all; method: immunoSEQ multiplex PCR. The sample records 90,000 to 120,000 clones, around 83% being singletons. The sequence was collected from a woman in her 70s with acute or convalescent COVID-19. The J gene is TRBJ2-1, the V gene TRBV3-1 (or the pseudogene TRBV3-2); 9 bases agree with TRBD2. Sequenced input: peripheral blood. CDR3 sequence: CASTGTSHGSEQFF. The CDR3 region has the DNA TGTGCCAGCACCGGGACTAGCCATGGCAGTGAGCAGTTCTTC.